This T cell receptor (beta chain) appears in the sequencing data of a study of blood T cell repertoires in COVID-19. The overall study: Spain, Italy and the United States supplied samples that represented acute and convalescent COVID-19. In each case, the material was cDNA or gDNA derived from T cells, B-cell-depleted T cells, or PBMCs.

This CDR3 region has 16 residues. J gave up 3 bases and V 5 bases, and 7 bases lay outside the gene matches. Germline CDR1 reads LNHDA; CDR2 reads SQIVND (reference sequence). Libraries were prepared by immunoSEQ multiplex PCR; TCRdb keeps only in-frame clonotypes and omits some of them. The sample carries over 150,000 clones, roughly nine tenths recorded once. V is TRBV19 and J is TRBJ2-3; 11 bases are a match to TRBD2. The specimen sequenced was peripheral blood. The sequence came from a man over 45 with acute or convalescent COVID-19. The CDR3 reads CASSLPGLAVTDTQYF. Here the CDR3 DNA reads TGTGCCAGTAGTCTTCCGGGACTAGCGGTTACAGATACGCAGTATTTT.